The sequence of this T cell receptor beta chain was determined in a study of blood T cell repertoires in COVID-19. In the study overall: The analysed material was cDNA or gDNA that came from T cells, B-cell-depleted T cells, or PBMCs.

A Seattle source enrolled patients during active infection and followed them longitudinally. This CDR3 has 15 amino acids. V was clipped by 1 base and J by 6 bases, with 17 bases between them. Germline lookup yields CDR1 SGHRS and CDR2 YFSETQ. Original handling: Amplification of reference gene primers provided the estimated nucleated cell counts. Sequencing was performed with immunoSEQ multiplex PCR; in TCRdb, only in-frame clones are kept and a portion is missing. The V and J calls and clone size come from that table; D and trimming were worked out from the DNA. The table records roughly 340,000 clones, around nine tenths of them present only once.

The sequence came from a woman aged 70-85 years with COVID-19, enrolled during active disease. Sequenced material: peripheral blood. The gene calls are TRBV5-1 and TRBJ2-7, with a tentative D call TRBD1 (5 bases). The CDR3 nucleotides read TGCGCCAGCAGCTTGCGCCAAGGCAGGGAAGGCGAGCAGTACTTC. It codes for CASSLRQGREGEQYF.